The 14 T cell receptor beta chains listed next were all sequenced from one sample in a study of tumor T cells in aggressive B-cell lymphoma. Assay: immunoSEQ multiplex PCR; the TCRdb copy retains only in-frame clones and omits some. The table lists about 3,300 clones, about 89% of them singletons. The sample consisted of tumor tissue. These TCRs come from an adult with diffuse large B cell lymphoma.

V usage is TRBV5-4 and J usage is TRBJ1-1, with D perhaps TRBD1 (5 bases). The CDR3 loop spans 12 amino acids. Germline CDR1 and CDR2: SGHNT and YYREEE (reference sequence). Between the trimmed V and J ends, which lost 0 bases and 9 bases, there was a span of 9 bases. CDR3 bases: TGTGCCAGCAGCTTGGATTCAGGGAAAGCTTTCTTT. This codes for CASSLDSGKAFF.

The CDR3: CASSFDGRAYEQYF. The CDR3 nucleotides are TGTGCCAGCAGCTTTGACGGGAGGGCCTACGAGCAGTACTTC. The chain has TRBV7-2 and TRBJ2-7, with TRBD2 matching 8 bases. Looked up from germline, CDR1 is SGHTA and CDR2 is FQGNSA. V dropped 3 bases and J dropped 2; count of bases not matched to a gene: 3. The CDR3 is 14 amino acids.

J is TRBJ1-6 and V is TRBV27; no definite D call. The germline CDR1 and CDR2 sequences are MNHEY and SMNVEV (reference sequence). The CDR3 is made up of 16 amino acids. The V and J ends lost 3 bases and 4 bases respectively, with 13 bases between them. As DNA, the CDR3 is TGTGCCAGCAGTTTTTTTCGGGGAACGTATAATTCACCCCTCCACTTT. This codes for CASSFFRGTYNSPLHF.

V and J are TRBV11-3 and TRBJ2-1; perhaps TRBD2 as D (6 bases). The germline CDR1 and CDR2 sequences are SGHNT and YENEEA. V dropped 1 base and J dropped 0 bases, with 10 bases sitting between them. CDR3 length equals 16 residues. The CDR3 region has the DNA TGTGCCAGCAGCTTAGCCGGGACTTCCTCCTACAATGAGCAGTTCTTC. Amino acid sequence: CASSLAGTSSYNEQFF.

The rearrangement uses TRBV5-4 and TRBJ2-1; D perhaps matches TRBD1 (5 bases). Trimming removed 3 bases from V and 6 bases from J, with 16 bases in between. This CDR3 spans 15 amino acids. Germline lookup yields CDR1 SGHNT and CDR2 YYREEE (reference sequence). CDR3 sequence (DNA): TGTGCCAGCAGCTCACGACAGTCCCTTTCCAATGAGCAGTTCTTC. Translation gives CASSSRQSLSNEQFF. Full variable domain (rest looked up from reference TRBV5-4 and TRBJ2-1): ETGVTQSPTHLIKTRGQQVTLRCSSQSGHNTVSWYQQALGQGPQFIFQYYREEENGRGNFPPRFSGLQFPNYSSELNVNALELDDSALYLCASSSRQSLSNEQFFGPGTRLTVL.

V usage is TRBV7-3 and J usage is TRBJ2-2, with 9 nucleotides matching TRBD2. CDR1 and CDR2 (germline): SGHTA, FQGTGA. After removal of 5 bases from V and 6 bases from J, the junction contained 13 bases not matched to a gene. CDR3 length equals 17 residues. CDR3 nucleotides: TGTGCCAGCAGCCCTTATGGCGGCGGGAGGGCCGCCGGGGAGCTGTTTTTT. Translated, it gives CASSPYGGGRAAGELFF.

This chain joins TRBV7-2 and TRBJ2-3; unclear D gene. This CDR3 comprises 14 residues. Germline CDR1 and CDR2: SGHTA and FQGNSA. V was clipped by 2 bases and J by 4 bases, with 10 bases between them. The CDR3 here is CASSLNPGADTQYF. The CDR3 DNA follows: TGTGCCAGCAGCTTAAATCCGGGTGCAGATACGCAGTATTTT.

CDR3 in DNA: TGTGCCAGCAAGGCTAGCGGGAGATCCTACGAGCAGTACTTC. It codes for CASKASGRSYEQYF. The V call is TRBV28, the J call TRBJ2-7; 10 bases align to TRBD2. CDR3 size: 14 residues. CDR1 and CDR2 (germline): MDHEN, SYDVKM. After removal of 7 bases from V and 1 base from J, the junction contained 4 bases not matched to a gene.

The chain carries TRBV27 and TRBJ1-2, with D possibly matching TRBD1 (6 bases). V lost 1 base and J lost 4, with 7 bases in between. This CDR3 is built from 13 residues. Germline V gives CDR1 MNHEY, CDR2 SMNVEV (reference sequence). The CDR3 bases are TGTGCCAGCAGTTTATTACAGGGCTATGGCTACACCTTC. Translated, it gives CASSLLQGYGYTF.

The chain is built from TRBV11-2 and TRBJ1-1, with a possible D match to TRBD1 (5 bases). This CDR3 contains 15 residues. Per the germline V gene, CDR1 is SGHAT and CDR2 is FQNNGV. V lost 4 bases to trimming and J lost 1 base, with 13 bases between them. CDR3 sequence: CASSYRQGTNTEAFF. The CDR3 region has the DNA TGTGCCAGCAGCTACCGCCAGGGAACGAACACTGAAGCTTTCTTT.

The chain combines TRBV19 with TRBJ2-1, with 10 positions matching TRBD1. Looked up from germline, CDR1 is LNHDA and CDR2 is SQIVND (reference sequence). CDR3 size: 16 residues. V was pared by 5 bases and J by 7 bases, with 11 bases of the junction left unmatched. CDR3 region: CASSLRGGQGWNEQFF. The CDR3 region has the DNA TGTGCCAGTAGTCTCCGCGGGGGACAGGGGTGGAATGAGCAGTTCTTC. The variable domain in full, with the rest retrieved from reference TRBV19 and TRBJ2-1, is DGGITQSPKYLFRKEGQNVTLSCEQNLNHDAMYWYRQDPGQGLRLIYYSQIVNDFQKGDIAEGYSVSREKKESFPLTVTSAQKNPTAFYLCASSLRGGQGWNEQFFGPGTRLTVL.

The rearrangement uses TRBV9 and TRBJ2-5, with TRBD2 as a possible D gene (6 bases). V lost 2 bases and J lost 2, with 10 bases in between. This CDR3 is 14 amino acids long. Germline CDR1 and CDR2: SGDLS and YYNGEE. The CDR3 nucleotides read TGTGCCAGCAGCGTCTTCGGACTACAAGAGACCCAGTACTTC. Translated: CASSVFGLQETQYF.

The chain joins TRBV28 to TRBJ2-1; weak D call: TRBD2 (6 bases). The V end lost 6 bases, the J end lost 0 bases, and 21 bases lay between the germline ends. The CDR3 is made up of 18 amino acids. Per germline, CDR1 MDHEN and CDR2 SYDVKM. The CDR3 sequence is CASSSSLLWGLSYNEQFF. The CDR3 DNA follows: TGTGCCAGCAGCTCATCCCTCCTTTGGGGACTCTCCTACAATGAGCAGTTCTTC.

The chain couples TRBV5-4 to TRBJ1-4; D is possibly TRBD1 (5 bases). Trimming took 4 bases from V and 8 from J, leaving 18 bases between them. Germline V gene data show CDR1 as SGHNT and CDR2 as YYREEE (reference sequence). CDR3 size: 15 residues. The CDR3 DNA is TGTGCCAGCAGCAACGCGGAGGGCGGGGGGGAAAAACTGTTTTTT. It codes for CASSNAEGGGEKLFF.